This entry is about one T cell receptor beta chain. The data originate from a study of shared clonotypes between healthy human individuals. The run depth of the assay was deep. Sequenced by immunoSEQ multiplex PCR; TCRdb stores in-frame clones only, minus some. In the table there are about 1.1 million clones, roughly 80% of which are singletons. Germline V gene sequence: CDR1 MNHEY, CDR2 SMNVEV (reference sequence). This CDR3 spans 15 amino acids. V lost 9 bases, J lost 3 bases, and 17 bases lay in between. V and J are TRBV27 and TRBJ1-4, with a possible D match to TRBD1 (6 bases). Sequenced: memory CD4+ T cells from PBMCs. As to subset: CD45RA-negative fraction. The clonotype originates from a man aged 18 to 35 in good health. Some clones in this sample may be carry-over from other donors' samples. The CDR3 sequence: CASRSTGAANEKLFF. The CDR3, as DNA: TGTGCCAGTCGAAGCACGGGGGCAGCTAATGAAAAACTGTTTTTT.